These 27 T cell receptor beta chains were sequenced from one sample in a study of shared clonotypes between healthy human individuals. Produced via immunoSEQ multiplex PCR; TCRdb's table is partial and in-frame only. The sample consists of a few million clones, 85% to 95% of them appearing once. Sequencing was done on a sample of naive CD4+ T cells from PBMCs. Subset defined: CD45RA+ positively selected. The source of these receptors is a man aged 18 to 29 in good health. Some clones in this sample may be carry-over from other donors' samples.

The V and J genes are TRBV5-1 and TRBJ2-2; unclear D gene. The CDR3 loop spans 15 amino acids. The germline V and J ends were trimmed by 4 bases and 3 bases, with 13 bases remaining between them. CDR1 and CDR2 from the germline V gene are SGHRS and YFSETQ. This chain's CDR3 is CASSATPGHTGELFF. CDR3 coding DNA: TGCGCCAGCAGCGCGACCCCAGGTCACACCGGGGAGCTGTTTTTT.

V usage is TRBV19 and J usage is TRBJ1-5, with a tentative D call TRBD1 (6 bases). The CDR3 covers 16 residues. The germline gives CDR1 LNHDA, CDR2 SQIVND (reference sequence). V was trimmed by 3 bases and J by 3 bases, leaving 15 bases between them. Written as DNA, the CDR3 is TGTGCCAGTAGTATCTCTGCGGGGGCCCTCAATCAGCCCCAGCATTTT. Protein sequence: CASSISAGALNQPQHF.

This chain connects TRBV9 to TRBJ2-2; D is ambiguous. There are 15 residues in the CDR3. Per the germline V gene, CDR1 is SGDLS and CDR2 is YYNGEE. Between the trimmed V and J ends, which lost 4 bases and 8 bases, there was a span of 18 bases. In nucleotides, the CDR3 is TGTGCCAGCAGCTTATCCGGGCATCCCTCGGGGGAGCTGTTTTTT. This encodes CASSLSGHPSGELFF.

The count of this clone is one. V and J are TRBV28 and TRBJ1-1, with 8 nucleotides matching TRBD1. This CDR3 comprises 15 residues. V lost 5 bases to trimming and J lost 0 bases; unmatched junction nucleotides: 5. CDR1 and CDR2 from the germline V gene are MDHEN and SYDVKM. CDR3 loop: CASSGTGALNTEAFF. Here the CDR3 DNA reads TGTGCCAGCAGTGGGACAGGAGCATTGAACACTGAAGCTTTCTTT.

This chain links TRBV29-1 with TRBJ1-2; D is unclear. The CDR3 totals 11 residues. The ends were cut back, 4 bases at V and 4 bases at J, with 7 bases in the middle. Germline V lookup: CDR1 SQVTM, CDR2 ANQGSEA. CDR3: CSVGSSYGYTF. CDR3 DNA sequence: TGCAGCGTTGGTTCATCCTATGGCTACACCTTC.

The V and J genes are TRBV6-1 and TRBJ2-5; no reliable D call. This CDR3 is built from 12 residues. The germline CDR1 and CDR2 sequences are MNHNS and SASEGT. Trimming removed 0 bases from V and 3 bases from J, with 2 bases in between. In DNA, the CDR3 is TGTGCCAGCAGTGAAGCGGAAGAGACCCAGTACTTC. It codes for CASSEAEETQYF.

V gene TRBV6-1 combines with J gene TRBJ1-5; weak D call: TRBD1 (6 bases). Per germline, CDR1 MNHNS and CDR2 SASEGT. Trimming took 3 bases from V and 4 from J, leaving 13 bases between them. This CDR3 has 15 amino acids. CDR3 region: CASSDQAQGNQPQHF. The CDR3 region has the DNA TGTGCCAGCAGTGATCAGGCTCAGGGGAATCAGCCCCAGCATTTT.

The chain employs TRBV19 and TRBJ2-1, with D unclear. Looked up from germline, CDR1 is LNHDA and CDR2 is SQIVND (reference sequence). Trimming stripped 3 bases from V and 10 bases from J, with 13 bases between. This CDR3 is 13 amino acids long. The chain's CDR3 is CASSIVGLGEQFF. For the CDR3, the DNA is TGTGCCAGTAGTATTGTGGGCCTCGGGGAGCAGTTCTTC.

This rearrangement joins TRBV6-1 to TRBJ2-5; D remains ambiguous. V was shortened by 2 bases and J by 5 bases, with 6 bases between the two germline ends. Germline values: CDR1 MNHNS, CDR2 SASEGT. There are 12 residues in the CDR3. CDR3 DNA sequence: TGTGCCAGCAGTGAATATATCGAGACCCAGTACTTC. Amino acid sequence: CASSEYIETQYF.

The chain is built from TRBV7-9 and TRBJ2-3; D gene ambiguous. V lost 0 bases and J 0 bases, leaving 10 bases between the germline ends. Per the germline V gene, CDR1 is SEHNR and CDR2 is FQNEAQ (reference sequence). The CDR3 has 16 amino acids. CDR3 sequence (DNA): TGTGCCAGCAGCTTAGCTGGCGGTACTAGCACAGATACGCAGTATTTT. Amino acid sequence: CASSLAGGTSTDTQYF. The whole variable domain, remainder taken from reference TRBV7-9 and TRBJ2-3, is DTGVSQNPRHKITKRGQNVTFRCDPISEHNRLYWYRQTLGQGPEFLTYFQNEAQLEKSRLLSDRFSAERPKGSFSTLEIQRTEQGDSAMYLCASSLAGGTSTDTQYFGPGTRLTVL.

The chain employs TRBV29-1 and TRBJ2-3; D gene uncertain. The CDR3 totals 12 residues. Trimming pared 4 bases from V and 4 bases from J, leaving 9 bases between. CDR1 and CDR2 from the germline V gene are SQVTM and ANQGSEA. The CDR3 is CSVGVGSDTQYF. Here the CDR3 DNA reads TGCAGCGTTGGAGTAGGCTCAGATACGCAGTATTTT.

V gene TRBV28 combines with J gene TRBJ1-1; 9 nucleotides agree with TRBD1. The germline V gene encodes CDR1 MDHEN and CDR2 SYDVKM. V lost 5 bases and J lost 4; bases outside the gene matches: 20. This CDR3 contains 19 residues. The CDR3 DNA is TGTGCCAGCAGTCCCAAGACCTTGGGACAGGGCCGGCGTGGCACTGAAGCTTTCTTT. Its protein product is CASSPKTLGQGRRGTEAFF.

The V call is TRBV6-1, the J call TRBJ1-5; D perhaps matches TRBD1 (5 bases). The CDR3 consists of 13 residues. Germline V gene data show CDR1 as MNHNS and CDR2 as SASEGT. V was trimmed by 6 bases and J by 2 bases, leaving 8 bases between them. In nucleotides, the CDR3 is TGTGCCAGCAGGGGACCGGGCAATCAGCCCCAGCATTTT. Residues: CASRGPGNQPQHF.

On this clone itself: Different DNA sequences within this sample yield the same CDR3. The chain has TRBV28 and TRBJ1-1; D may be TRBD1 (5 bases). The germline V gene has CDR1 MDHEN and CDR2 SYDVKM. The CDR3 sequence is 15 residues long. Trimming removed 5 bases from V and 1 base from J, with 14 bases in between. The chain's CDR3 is CASSTAGGRNTEAFF. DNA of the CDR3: TGTGCCAGCAGTACCGCCGGGGGTCGGAACACTGAAGCTTTCTTT.

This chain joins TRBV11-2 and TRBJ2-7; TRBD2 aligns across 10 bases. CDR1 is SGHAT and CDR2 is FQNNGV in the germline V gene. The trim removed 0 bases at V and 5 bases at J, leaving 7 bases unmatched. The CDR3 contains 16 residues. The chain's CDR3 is CASSLDRASGRHEQYF. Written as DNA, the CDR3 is TGTGCCAGCAGCTTAGATAGGGCTAGCGGGAGACACGAGCAGTACTTC. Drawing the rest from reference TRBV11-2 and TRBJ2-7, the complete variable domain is EAGVAQSPRYKIIEKRQSVAFWCNPISGHATLYWYQQILGQGPKLLIQFQNNGVVDDSQLPKDRFSAERLKGVDSTLKIQPAKLEDSAVYLCASSLDRASGRHEQYFGPGTRLTVT.

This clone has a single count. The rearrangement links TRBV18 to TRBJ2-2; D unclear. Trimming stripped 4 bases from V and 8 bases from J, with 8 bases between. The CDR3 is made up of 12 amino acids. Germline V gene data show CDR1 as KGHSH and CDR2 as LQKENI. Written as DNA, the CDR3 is TGTGCCAGCTCACAGTCCTCGGGGGAGCTGTTTTTT. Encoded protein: CASSQSSGELFF. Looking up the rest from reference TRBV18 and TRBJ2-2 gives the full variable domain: NAGVMQNPRHLVRRRGQEARLRCSPMKGHSHVYWYRQLPEEGLKFMVYLQKENIIDESGMPKERFSAEFPKEGPSILRIQQVVRGDSAAYFCASSQSSGELFFGEGSRLTVL.

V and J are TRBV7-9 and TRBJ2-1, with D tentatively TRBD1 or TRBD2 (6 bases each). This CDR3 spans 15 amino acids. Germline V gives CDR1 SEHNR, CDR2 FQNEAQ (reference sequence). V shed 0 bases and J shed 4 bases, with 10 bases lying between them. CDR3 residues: CASSLARDTYNEQFF. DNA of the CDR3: TGTGCCAGCAGCTTAGCGCGGGACACGTACAATGAGCAGTTCTTC.

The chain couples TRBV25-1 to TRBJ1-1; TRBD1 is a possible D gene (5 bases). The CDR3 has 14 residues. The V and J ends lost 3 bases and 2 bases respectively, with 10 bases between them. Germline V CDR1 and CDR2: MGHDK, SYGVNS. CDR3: CASSETEKNTEAFF. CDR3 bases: TGTGCCAGCAGTGAGACAGAAAAAAACACTGAAGCTTTCTTT.

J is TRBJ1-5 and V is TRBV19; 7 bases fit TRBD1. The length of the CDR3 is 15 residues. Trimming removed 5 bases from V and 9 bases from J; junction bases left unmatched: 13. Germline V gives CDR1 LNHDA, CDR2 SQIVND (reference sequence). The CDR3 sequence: CASSPGQRRVSPQHF. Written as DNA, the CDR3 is TGTGCCAGTAGTCCGGGACAGCGGCGAGTTTCGCCCCAGCATTTT.

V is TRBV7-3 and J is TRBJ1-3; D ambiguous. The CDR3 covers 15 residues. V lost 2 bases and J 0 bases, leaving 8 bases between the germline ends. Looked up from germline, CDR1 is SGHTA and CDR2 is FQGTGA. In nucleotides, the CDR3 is TGTGCCAGCAGCTTAGCTACGAGCTCTGGAAACACCATATATTTT. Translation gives CASSLATSSGNTIYF.

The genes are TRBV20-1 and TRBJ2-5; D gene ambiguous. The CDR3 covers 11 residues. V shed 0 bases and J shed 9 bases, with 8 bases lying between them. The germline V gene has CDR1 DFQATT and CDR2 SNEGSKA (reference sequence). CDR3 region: CSARDLEAQYF. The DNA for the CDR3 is TGCAGTGCTAGAGATCTTGAGGCCCAGTACTTC.

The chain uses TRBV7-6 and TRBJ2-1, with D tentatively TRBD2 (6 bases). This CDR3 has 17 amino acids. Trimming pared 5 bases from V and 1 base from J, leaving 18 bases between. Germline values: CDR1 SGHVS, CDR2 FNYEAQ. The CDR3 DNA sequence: TGTGCCAGCAGCCGATCCGGGACTCCCGGATCCTACAATGAGCAGTTCTTC. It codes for CASSRSGTPGSYNEQFF.

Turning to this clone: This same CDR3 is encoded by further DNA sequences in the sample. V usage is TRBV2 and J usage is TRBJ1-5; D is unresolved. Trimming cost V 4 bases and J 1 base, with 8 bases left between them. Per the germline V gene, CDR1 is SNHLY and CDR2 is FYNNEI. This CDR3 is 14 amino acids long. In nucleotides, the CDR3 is TGTGCCAGCAGTGGGGTGTTGAGCAATCAGCCCCAGCATTTT. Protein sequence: CASSGVLSNQPQHF.

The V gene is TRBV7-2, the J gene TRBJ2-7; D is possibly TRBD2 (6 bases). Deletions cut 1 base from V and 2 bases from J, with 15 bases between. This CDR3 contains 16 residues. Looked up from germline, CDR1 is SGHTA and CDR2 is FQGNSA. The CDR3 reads CASSLDSGVQTYEQYF. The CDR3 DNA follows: TGTGCCAGCAGCTTAGATTCGGGGGTTCAGACCTACGAGCAGTACTTC.

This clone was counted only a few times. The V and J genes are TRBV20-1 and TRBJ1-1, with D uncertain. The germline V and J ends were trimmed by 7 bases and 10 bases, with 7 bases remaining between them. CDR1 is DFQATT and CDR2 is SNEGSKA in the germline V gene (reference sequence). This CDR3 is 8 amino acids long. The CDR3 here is CSDHGAFF. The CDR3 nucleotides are TGCAGTGATCATGGAGCTTTCTTT.

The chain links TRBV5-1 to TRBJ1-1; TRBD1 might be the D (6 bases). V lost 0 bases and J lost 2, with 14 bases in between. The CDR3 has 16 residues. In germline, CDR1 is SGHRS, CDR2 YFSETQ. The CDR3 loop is CASSLDPQGTNTEAFF. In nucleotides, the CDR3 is TGCGCCAGCAGCTTGGATCCACAGGGAACAAACACTGAAGCTTTCTTT.

Here the CDR3 reads CASSARWAGETQYF. The CDR3 DNA sequence: TGTGCCAGTAGTGCCCGTTGGGCGGGAGAGACCCAGTACTTC. The chain recombines TRBV19 with TRBJ2-5; D might be TRBD2 (5 bases). V dropped 5 bases and J dropped 4 bases, with 14 bases sitting between them. The CDR3 loop spans 14 amino acids. Per the germline V gene, CDR1 is LNHDA and CDR2 is SQIVND (reference sequence).